The present entry profiles one T cell receptor beta chain with its context. Its antigen is currently not known. There are no base qualities to consult, and no much larger clone falls within one base. The CDR3 measures 13 amino acids from cysteine to phenylalanine. Only CDR3 DNA is held: 39 bases, read in frame from base 1. Taken from the germline V gene, the CDR1 and CDR2 loops are SNHLY and FYNNEI. V is cut by 8 bases and J by 0 bases, and the space between the germline ends is 10 bases. This sample stems from a study of shared clonotypes between healthy human individuals (dated by TCRdb to about 2020). In the study overall: A few men and two women, aged 18 to 49 years, made up the cohort. For each donor, CD4 naive and CD4 memory were each run on three plates, CD8 naive on two plates, and CD8 memory on one plate. To estimate repertoire size and how much clonotypes are shared between individuals, the study performed deep sequencing of blood TCR repertoires from roughly five healthy adults. Libraries were prepared and TCR repertoires were sequenced by different laboratories using diverse techniques, in order to increase sequencing depth and limit assay-specific biases. Each donor's leukapheresis produced roughly between roughly 0.85 and 9 billion PBMCs.

The donors were healthy, HIV-negative adults with no recently reported acute infections or vaccinations. Only Caucasian adults living in Nashville, Tennessee, USA were represented among the donors. CD4+ T cells were enriched through magnetic negative selection, after which naive cells were positively selected on CD45RA and the remaining negative fraction served as the memory subset. Blood was obtained by leukapheresis, after which PBMCs were separated by Ficoll-Histopaque density gradient centrifugation and cryopreserved in liquid nitrogen vapor phase. Analytical flow cytometry was used to check the purity and quantity of every magnetically sorted T cell population. From each sorted fraction, genomic DNA was isolated and quantified by UV absorbance on a Nanodrop 2000c. Using the deep immunoSEQ assay, TCR CDR3 regions were amplified from genomic DNA by multiplex PCR. Genomic DNA extracted from each cell subset was distributed evenly over all wells of several immunoSEQ 96-well plates, and each plate served as one replicate. For sorted subsets, about 220 ng of genomic DNA, equivalent to 25,000 to 35,000 T cell genomes, went into each replicate PCR. The purified libraries were quantified using a Qubit 3.0 fluorometer, sized with a Bioanalyzer 2100, and then quantified again using the KAPA Library Quantification kit. A separate single-read 150-cycle Illumina NextSeq 550 flow cell was used to sequence each immunoSEQ 96-well plate. Per the authors' processing: Because only junctional sequences without quality scores were contained in the immunoSEQ output, filtering matching that applied to full-length reads could not be performed. Sequences were annotated with PyIR, a Python wrapper for IgBLAST v1.9, and V/J genes and CDR3 were assigned using IMGT germline references. Reads were removed for weak V/J assignments (E-value above 1e-6), missing CDR3, stop codons, out-of-frame junctions, or ambiguous translated residues. A V3J clonotype was defined by an identical inferred V gene, J gene, and CDR3 amino acid sequence. The percentage overlap between two repertoires was calculated by dividing the number of shared unique clonotypes by the size of the smaller repertoire. RTK rarefaction, the Chao1 estimator, and Recon v2.1 estimates of unobserved clonotypes were used to assess repertoire richness. For all TCRbeta clonotypes obtained by the gDNA method from a handful of donors, generation probabilities were computed with OLGA. Not all clones reach the TCRdb copy of this immuneACCESS table, which keeps in-frame sequences only. Checked studies attribute under half of the gap to unresolved V genes and leave the rest unexplained. That table supplies the V and J calls and clone size; D and trimming were determined from the DNA. The sample table records some 550,000 clones; less than 98% of these occur just once. The ten largest make up 0.045% to 0.06% of the sample.

General study outcomes and caveats: Sampling was restricted to blood, and TCR repertoires in tissues likely differ from the TCR repertoires found in blood. The small number of donors limited the genetic and exposure-history diversity represented. When a handful of donors were compared, the shared fraction of clonotypes was 5% to 6.5% for naive CD4, 3% to 4% for naive CD8, about 2.5% for memory CD4, and approximately 0.4% for memory CD8. Even with the large sequencing depth, rarefaction of the sorted-subset datasets indicated that sequencing was incomplete. Estimated clonotype richness was generally larger for naive than for memory subsets. Pairwise subsampling indicated that sequencing depth was expected to affect the degree of clonotype sharing among donors. Compared with non-shared clonotypes, the clonotypes found in all four sorted-subset donors had higher generation probabilities.

The rearranged chain carries TRBV2 and TRBJ2-5; no D gene is confidently identified. Sequences were obtained from naive CD4+ T cells sorted from blood. Interpreted using the paper, the cell subset or site label stands for: CD45RA+ positively selected. The receptor comes from a woman aged 30 to 39 in good health. Here is the DNA: TGTGCCAGCCGCCTGACGTACCAAGAGACCCAGTACTTC. Translated, it gives CASRLTYQETQYF.